This TCR beta chain originates from a study of blood T cell repertoires in COVID-19. About the research overall: COVID-19 samples, acute and convalescent, were from the United States, Italy and Spain.

V was shortened by 6 bases and J by 5 bases, with 19 bases between the two germline ends. The germline V gene has CDR1 MNHEY and CDR2 SVGAGI. This CDR3 contains 15 residues. Per the authors' pipeline: Amplification from reference gene primers served as the basis for estimated nucleated cell counts. TCRdb keeps only in-frame clones here, not all; method: immunoSEQ multiplex PCR. V, J and clone size reflect that table, while D and trimming were determined from the DNA. The sample contains 87,000 or so clones, around nine tenths of which appear only once. The chain links TRBV6-5 to TRBJ2-5; a possible D gene is TRBD2 (6 bases). The sample consisted of peripheral blood. The clonotype comes from a man aged 35 to 55 with acute or convalescent COVID-19. The CDR3 region is CASRGRERFSETQYF. CDR3 DNA: TGTGCCAGCAGGGGGCGGGAAAGGTTTTCGGAGACCCAGTACTTC.